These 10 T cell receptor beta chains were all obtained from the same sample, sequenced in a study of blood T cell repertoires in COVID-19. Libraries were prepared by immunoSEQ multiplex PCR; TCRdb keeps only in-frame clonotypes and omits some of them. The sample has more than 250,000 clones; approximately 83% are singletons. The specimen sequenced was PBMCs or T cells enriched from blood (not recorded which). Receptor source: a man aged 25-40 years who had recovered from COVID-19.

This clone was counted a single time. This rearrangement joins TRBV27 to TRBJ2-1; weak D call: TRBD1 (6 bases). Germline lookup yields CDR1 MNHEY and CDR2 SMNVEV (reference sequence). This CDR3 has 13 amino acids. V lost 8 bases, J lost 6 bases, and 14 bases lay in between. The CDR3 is CASRTGMINEQFF. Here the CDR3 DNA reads TGTGCCAGCCGCACAGGGATGATCAATGAGCAGTTCTTC.

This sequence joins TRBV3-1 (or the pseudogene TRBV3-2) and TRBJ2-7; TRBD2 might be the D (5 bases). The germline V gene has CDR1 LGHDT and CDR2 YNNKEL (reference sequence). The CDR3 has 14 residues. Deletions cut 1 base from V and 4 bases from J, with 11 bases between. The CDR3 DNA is TGTGCCAGCAGCCAAGTCGGAGGATGGTACGAGCAGTACTTC. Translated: CASSQVGGWYEQYF.

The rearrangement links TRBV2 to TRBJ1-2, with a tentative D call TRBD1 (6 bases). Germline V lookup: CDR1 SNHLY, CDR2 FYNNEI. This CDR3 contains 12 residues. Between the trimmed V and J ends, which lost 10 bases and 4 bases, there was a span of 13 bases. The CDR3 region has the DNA TGTGCCACCCGGACAGACCTCTATGGCTACACCTTC. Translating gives CATRTDLYGYTF.

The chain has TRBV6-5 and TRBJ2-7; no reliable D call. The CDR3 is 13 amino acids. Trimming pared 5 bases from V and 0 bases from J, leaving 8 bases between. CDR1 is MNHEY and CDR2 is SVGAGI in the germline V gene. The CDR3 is CASSRPGSYEQYF. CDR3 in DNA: TGTGCCAGCAGTCGACCAGGCTCCTACGAGCAGTACTTC.

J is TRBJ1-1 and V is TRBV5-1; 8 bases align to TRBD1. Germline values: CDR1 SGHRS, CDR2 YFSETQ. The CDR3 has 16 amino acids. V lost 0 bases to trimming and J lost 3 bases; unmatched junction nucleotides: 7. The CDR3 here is CASSLGTGRGDTEAFF. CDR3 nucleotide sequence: TGCGCCAGCAGCTTGGGGACAGGGCGCGGGGACACTGAAGCTTTCTTT.

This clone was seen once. CDR3 nucleotides: TGTGCCAGCAGCCAAGAGAGCTTCAAGAACACTGAAGCTTTCTTT. Encoded protein: CASSQESFKNTEAFF. This sequence joins TRBV14 and TRBJ1-1; D is undetermined. Trimming removed 0 bases from V and 1 base from J, with 9 bases in between. This CDR3 has 15 amino acids. Germline V gene sequence: CDR1 SGHDN, CDR2 FVKESK.

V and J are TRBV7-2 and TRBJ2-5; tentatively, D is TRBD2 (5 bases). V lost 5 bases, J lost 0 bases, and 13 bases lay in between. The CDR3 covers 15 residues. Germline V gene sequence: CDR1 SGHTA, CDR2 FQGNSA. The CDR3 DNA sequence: TGTGCCAGCAGCCCGAGTCCGGGGTACCAAGAGACCCAGTACTTC. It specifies CASSPSPGYQETQYF.

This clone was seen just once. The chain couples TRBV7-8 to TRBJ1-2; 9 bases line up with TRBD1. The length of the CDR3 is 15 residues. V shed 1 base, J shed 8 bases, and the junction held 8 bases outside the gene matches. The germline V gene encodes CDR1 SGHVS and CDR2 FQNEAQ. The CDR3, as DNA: TGTGCCAGCAGCTTAGGGACCGGGACAGGGAGGGGCTACACCTTC. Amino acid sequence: CASSLGTGTGRGYTF.

This CDR3 is CASSIVGSSGANVLTF. For the CDR3, the DNA is TGTGCCAGTAGTATAGTAGGGAGCTCTGGGGCCAACGTCCTGACTTTC. The chain has TRBV19 and TRBJ2-6, with D possibly being TRBD2 (5 bases). Between the trimmed V and J ends, which lost 1 base and 0 bases, there was a span of 7 bases. The CDR3 spans 16 residues. CDR1 LNHDA and CDR2 SQIVND come from the germline V gene (reference sequence).

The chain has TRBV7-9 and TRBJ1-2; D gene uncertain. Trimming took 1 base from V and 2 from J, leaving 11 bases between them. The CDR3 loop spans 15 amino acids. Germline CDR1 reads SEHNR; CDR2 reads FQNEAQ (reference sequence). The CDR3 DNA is TGTGCCAGCAGCTTAGTCTGGTCTGGCAACTATGGCTACACCTTC. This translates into CASSLVWSGNYGYTF.